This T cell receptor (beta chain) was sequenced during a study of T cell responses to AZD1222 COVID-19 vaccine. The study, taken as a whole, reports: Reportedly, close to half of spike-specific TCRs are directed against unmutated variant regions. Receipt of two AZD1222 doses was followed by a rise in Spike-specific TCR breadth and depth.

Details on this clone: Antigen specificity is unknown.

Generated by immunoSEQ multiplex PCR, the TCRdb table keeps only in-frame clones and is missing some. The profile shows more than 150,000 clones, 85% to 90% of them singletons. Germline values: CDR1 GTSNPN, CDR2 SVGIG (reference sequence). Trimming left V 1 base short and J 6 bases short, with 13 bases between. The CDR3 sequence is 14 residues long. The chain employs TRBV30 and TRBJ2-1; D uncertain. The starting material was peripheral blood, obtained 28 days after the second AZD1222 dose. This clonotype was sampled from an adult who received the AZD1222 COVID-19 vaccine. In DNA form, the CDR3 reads TGTGCCTGGAGTGGGTGGGCCACGGGCAATGAGCAGTTCTTC. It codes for CAWSGWATGNEQFF.